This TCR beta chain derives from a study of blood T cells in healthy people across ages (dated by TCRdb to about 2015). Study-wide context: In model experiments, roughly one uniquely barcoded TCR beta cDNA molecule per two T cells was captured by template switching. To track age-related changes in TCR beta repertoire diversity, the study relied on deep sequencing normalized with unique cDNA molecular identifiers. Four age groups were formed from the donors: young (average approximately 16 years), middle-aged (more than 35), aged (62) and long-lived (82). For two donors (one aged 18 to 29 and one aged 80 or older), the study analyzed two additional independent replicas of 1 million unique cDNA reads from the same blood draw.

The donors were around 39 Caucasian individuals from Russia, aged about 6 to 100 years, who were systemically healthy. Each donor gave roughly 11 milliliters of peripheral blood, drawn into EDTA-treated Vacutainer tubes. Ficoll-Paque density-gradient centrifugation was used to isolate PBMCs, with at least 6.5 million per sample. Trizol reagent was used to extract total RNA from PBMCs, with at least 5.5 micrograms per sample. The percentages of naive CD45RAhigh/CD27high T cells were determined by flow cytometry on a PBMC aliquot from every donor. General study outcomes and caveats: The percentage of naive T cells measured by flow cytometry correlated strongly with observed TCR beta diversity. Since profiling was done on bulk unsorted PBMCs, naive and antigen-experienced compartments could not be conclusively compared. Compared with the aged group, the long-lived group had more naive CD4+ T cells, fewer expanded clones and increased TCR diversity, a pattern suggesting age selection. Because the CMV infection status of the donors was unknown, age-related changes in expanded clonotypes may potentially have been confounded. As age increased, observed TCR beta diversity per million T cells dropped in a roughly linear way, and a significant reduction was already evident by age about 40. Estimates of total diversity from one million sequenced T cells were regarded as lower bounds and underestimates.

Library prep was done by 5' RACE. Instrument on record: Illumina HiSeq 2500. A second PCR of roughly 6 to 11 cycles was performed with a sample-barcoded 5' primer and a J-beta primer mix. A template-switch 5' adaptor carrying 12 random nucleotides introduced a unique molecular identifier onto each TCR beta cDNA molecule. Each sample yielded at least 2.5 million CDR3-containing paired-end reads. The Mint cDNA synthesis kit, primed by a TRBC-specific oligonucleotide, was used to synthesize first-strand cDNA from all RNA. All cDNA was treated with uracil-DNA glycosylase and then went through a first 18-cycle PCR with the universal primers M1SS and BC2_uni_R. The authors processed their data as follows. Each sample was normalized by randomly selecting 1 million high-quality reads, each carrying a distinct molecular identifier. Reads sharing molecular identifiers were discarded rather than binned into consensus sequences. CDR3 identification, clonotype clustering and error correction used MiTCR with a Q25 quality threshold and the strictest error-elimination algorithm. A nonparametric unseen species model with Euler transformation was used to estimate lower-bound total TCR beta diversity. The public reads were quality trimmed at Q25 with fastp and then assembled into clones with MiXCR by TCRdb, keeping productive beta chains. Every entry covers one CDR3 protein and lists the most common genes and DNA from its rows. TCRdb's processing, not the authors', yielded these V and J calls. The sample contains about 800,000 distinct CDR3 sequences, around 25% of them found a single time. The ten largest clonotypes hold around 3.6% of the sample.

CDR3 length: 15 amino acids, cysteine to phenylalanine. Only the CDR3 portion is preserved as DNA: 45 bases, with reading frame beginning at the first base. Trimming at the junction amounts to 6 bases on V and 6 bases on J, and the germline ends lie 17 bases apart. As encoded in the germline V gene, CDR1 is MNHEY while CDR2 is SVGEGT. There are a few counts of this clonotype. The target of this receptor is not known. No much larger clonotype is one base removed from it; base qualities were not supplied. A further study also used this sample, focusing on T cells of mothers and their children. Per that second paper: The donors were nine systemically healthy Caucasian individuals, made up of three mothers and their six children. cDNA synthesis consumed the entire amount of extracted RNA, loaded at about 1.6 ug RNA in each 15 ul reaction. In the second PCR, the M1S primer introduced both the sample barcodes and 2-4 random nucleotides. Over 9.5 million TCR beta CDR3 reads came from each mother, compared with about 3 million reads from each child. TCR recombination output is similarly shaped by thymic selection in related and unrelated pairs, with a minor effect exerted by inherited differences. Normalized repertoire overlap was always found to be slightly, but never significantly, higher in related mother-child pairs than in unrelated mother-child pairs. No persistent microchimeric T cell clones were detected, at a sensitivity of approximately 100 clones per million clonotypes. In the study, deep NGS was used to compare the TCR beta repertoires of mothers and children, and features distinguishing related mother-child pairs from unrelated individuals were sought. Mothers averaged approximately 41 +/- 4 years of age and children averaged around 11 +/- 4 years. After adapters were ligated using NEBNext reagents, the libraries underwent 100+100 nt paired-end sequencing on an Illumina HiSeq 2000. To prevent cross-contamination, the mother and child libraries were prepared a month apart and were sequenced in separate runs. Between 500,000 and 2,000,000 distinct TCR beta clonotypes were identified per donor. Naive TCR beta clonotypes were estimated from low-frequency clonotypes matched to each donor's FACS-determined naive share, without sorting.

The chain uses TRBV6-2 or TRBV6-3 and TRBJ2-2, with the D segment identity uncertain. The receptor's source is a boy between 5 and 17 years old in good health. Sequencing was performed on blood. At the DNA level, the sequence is TGTGCCAGCAGCCCCCCCACCGGTTTCCCCGGGGAGCTGTTTTTT. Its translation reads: CASSPPTGFPGELFF.